This T cell receptor beta chain stems from a study of cytomegalovirus exposure and HLA in healthy donors. Study-wide results and caveats: Being productive about 87% or about 30% of the time was typical of most TCR beta V segments in an earlier analysis. The availability of immune exposure information extended only to CMV serostatus. Certain indistinguishable V segments, among them TRBV6-2 and TRBV6-3, were excluded.

With respect to this clone: The antigen remains unidentified.

The CDR3 totals 15 residues. Trimming cost V 7 bases and J 9 bases; bases outside gene matches: 12. CDR1 MNHEY and CDR2 SMNVEV come from the germline V gene (reference sequence). PCR involved 60 Vbeta and 13 Jbeta primers. TCRdb keeps only in-frame clones here, not all; method: immunoSEQ multiplex PCR. This table holds about 150,000 clones, around 84% found once. The chain uses TRBV27 and TRBJ1-6, with TRBD1 identical over 7 bases. Sequencing was done on a sample of PBMCs. The source of this sequence is a woman between 40 and 50 years old in good health and CMV-seropositive. CDR3: CASKQPGQKFSPLHF. CDR3 in DNA: TGTGCCAGCAAACAACCGGGACAGAAATTTTCACCCCTCCACTTT.